This TCR beta chain derives from a study of blood T cell repertoires in COVID-19. Study-level information: Italy, Spain and the United States were the sources of the convalescent and acute COVID-19 samples. In each case, the material was cDNA or gDNA derived from T cells, B-cell-depleted T cells, or PBMCs.

CDR3 length equals 14 residues. The V segment lost 3 bases and the J segment 2 bases; nucleotides outside the gene matches: 4. Looked up from germline, CDR1 is GTSNPN and CDR2 is SVGIG (reference sequence). As originally analysed: Reference gene primer amplification gave estimated nucleated cell counts. Produced via immunoSEQ multiplex PCR; TCRdb's table is partial and in-frame only. V, J and clone size derive from that table, while D and trimming were established from the DNA sequence. The data hold approximately 230,000 clones, with 70% to 85% observed a single time. The receptor was derived from a woman at least 80 years old with active or convalescent COVID-19. The sequenced material came from peripheral blood. This sequence joins TRBV30 and TRBJ1-5; TRBD1 matches at 7 bases. The CDR3: CAWSQGVGNQPQHF. The DNA for the CDR3 is TGTGCCTGGAGCCAGGGGGTAGGCAATCAGCCCCAGCATTTT.